This T cell receptor beta chain was sequenced during a study of tumor-infiltrating lymphocytes in primary liver carcinoma. Starting from around 500 ng of total RNA, TCR beta cDNA was produced with a primer in the constant region. The TCR beta library was amplified through three nested multiplex PCR rounds in a modified ARM-PCR procedure. TCRdb redid the calling of the multiplex PCR reads with MiXCR, one entry per CDR3 protein. The data show more than 150,000 distinct CDR3 sequences, less than 65% seen once. Both blood RNA, taken from unsorted whole blood, and germline DNA were extracted. Material: peripheral blood. This clonotype originated in a man aged 40-49 years with primary liver carcinoma and hepatitis B virus infection.

The CDR3 DNA reads TGCACCGCTAGGAGGGCCCAGGGGGCGCCTGGCTACACCTTC. Translated: CTARRAQGAPGYTF. The chain recombines TRBV4-1 with TRBJ1-2; 8 nucleotides line up with TRBD1. There are 14 residues in the CDR3. Per germline, CDR1 MGHRA and CDR2 YSYEKL.